This T cell receptor (beta chain) is drawn from a study of CD8 T cells in ankylosing spondylitis. Findings of the study overall: Both synovial fluid and blood in reactive arthritis had previously been reported to carry some motif variants. Ankylosing spondylitis blood seemed to carry a telltale TCR beta motif made of under 10 highly homologous variants.

Concerning this clonotype itself: Its antigen is undetermined.

Germline CDR1 DFQATT, CDR2 SNEGSKA (reference sequence). The ends were cut back, 6 bases at V and 3 bases at J, with 12 bases in the middle. CDR3 length: 13 amino acids. TCRdb reprocessed the 5' RACE reads via MiXCR and lists one record per CDR3 protein. The data hold 250,000 to 350,000 distinct CDR3 sequences, with 15% to 25% observed a single time. The chain combines TRBV20-1 with TRBJ2-1; D is unclear. The TCR sequence derives from a male donor with ankylosing spondylitis or in good health (not recorded which). Source material: blood, either unsorted or a sorted T cell fraction (not recorded which). CDR3: CSARIDLYNEQFF. In DNA, the CDR3 is TGCAGTGCCAGAATCGACCTCTACAATGAGCAGTTCTTC.